This passage covers 24 T cell receptor beta chains from one sample sequenced in a study of blood T cell repertoires in COVID-19. Generated by immunoSEQ multiplex PCR, the TCRdb table keeps only in-frame clones and is missing some. The table lists roughly 180,000 clones, around 79% of them singletons. The sample taken for sequencing was peripheral blood. These TCRs come from a man aged 55-75 years with active or convalescent COVID-19.

The rearrangement joins TRBV9 to TRBJ2-1; 8 bases line up with TRBD1. Germline CDR1 SGDLS, CDR2 YYNGEE. The J segment lost 6 bases and the V segment lost 0 bases, leaving 11 bases of the junction unmatched. CDR3 length: 17 amino acids. CDR3 nucleotides: TGTGCCAGCAGCGTAGAATTAGGGACAGGAGCACGCAATGAGCAGTTCTTC. Its protein is CASSVELGTGARNEQFF.

This chain links TRBV11-2 with TRBJ1-1; 9 bases map to TRBD1. The junction had 6 bases not matched to a gene; V was cut back by 6 bases and J by 10 bases. Germline CDR1 and CDR2: SGHAT and FQNNGV. This CDR3 has 12 amino acids. This CDR3 reads CASSIQGAPAFF. The DNA of the CDR3 is TGTGCCAGCAGTATACAGGGGGCGCCAGCTTTCTTT. The full variable domain, its missing parts supplied by reference TRBV11-2 and TRBJ1-1, is EAGVAQSPRYKIIEKRQSVAFWCNPISGHATLYWYQQILGQGPKLLIQFQNNGVVDDSQLPKDRFSAERLKGVDSTLKIQPAKLEDSAVYLCASSIQGAPAFFGQGTRLTVV.

The chain joins TRBV19 to TRBJ2-2; the match to TRBD2 covers 7 bases. The germline V gene has CDR1 LNHDA and CDR2 SQIVND (reference sequence). Trimming took 3 bases from V and 5 from J; bases not matched to a gene: 3. This CDR3 has 14 residues. The CDR3 spells CASSMGGETGELFF. CDR3 DNA sequence: TGTGCCAGTAGTATGGGAGGGGAAACCGGGGAGCTGTTTTTT. Together with reference TRBV19 and TRBJ2-2, the CDR3 gives the full variable domain: DGGITQSPKYLFRKEGQNVTLSCEQNLNHDAMYWYRQDPGQGLRLIYYSQIVNDFQKGDIAEGYSVSREKKESFPLTVTSAQKNPTAFYLCASSMGGETGELFFGEGSRLTVL.

This sequence joins TRBV2 and TRBJ2-1, with D possibly being TRBD1 (6 bases). Germline lookup yields CDR1 SNHLY and CDR2 FYNNEI. CDR3 length equals 12 residues. The V end was cut by 4 bases, the J end by 8 bases, with 9 bases between. The CDR3 is CASSAQGYEQFF. The CDR3 DNA follows: TGTGCCAGCAGTGCACAGGGCTATGAGCAGTTCTTC.

The chain links TRBV18 to TRBJ1-4, with no clear D. V shed 4 bases and J shed 8 bases, with 11 bases lying between them. Germline CDR1 KGHSH, CDR2 LQKENI. This CDR3 has 13 amino acids. DNA of the CDR3: TGTGCCAGCTCACTCGGAACGGGAGAAAAACTGTTTTTT. It is translated as CASSLGTGEKLFF. The whole variable domain, remainder taken from reference TRBV18 and TRBJ1-4, is NAGVMQNPRHLVRRRGQEARLRCSPMKGHSHVYWYRQLPEEGLKFMVYLQKENIIDESGMPKERFSAEFPKEGPSILRIQQVVRGDSAAYFCASSLGTGEKLFFGSGTQLSVL.

This clone was detected many times. The V call is TRBV25-1, the J call TRBJ1-6; 8 bases fit TRBD1. This CDR3 is 13 amino acids long. Per germline, CDR1 MGHDK and CDR2 SYGVNS. Trimming cost V 8 bases and J 10 bases; bases outside gene matches: 7. The CDR3: CASQGQEDSPLHF. The CDR3 region has the DNA TGTGCCAGCCAGGGACAGGAAGACTCACCCCTCCACTTT.

The J gene is TRBJ1-4, the V gene TRBV29-1, with D perhaps TRBD1 (5 bases). The CDR3 is 11 residues long. From germline, CDR1 is SQVTM and CDR2 ANQGSEA. V was pared by 4 bases and J by 8 bases, with 8 bases between. Here the CDR3 DNA reads TGCAGCGTTGGGGGCCCCGAAAAACTGTTTTTT. Protein: CSVGGPEKLFF.

The chain employs TRBV4-2 and TRBJ1-2; D is perhaps TRBD1 (6 bases). The CDR3 is 15 residues long. V was cut by 0 bases and J by 4 bases, with 12 bases left in between. CDR1 is LGHNA, CDR2 YNFKEQ, per germline. The CDR3 coding sequence is TGTGCCAGCAGCCAAGAAAGAGGGGGTATCTATGGCTACACCTTC. Protein: CASSQERGGIYGYTF.

The genes are TRBV18 and TRBJ2-5; D is perhaps TRBD1 (5 bases). Looked up from germline, CDR1 is KGHSH and CDR2 is LQKENI. The CDR3 sequence is 14 residues long. Between the trimmed V and J ends, which lost 2 bases and 3 bases, there was a span of 10 bases. The CDR3, as DNA: TGTGCCAGCTCACCAAGTAGGGGCGAAGAGACCCAGTACTTC. Its translation is CASSPSRGEETQYF.

This clone was detected only once. V is TRBV3-1 (or the pseudogene TRBV3-2) and J is TRBJ2-1, with 13 bases lining up with TRBD2. Germline assignment: CDR1 LGHDT and CDR2 YNNKEL (reference sequence). J gave up 10 bases and V 4 bases, and 4 bases lay outside the gene matches. This CDR3 region has 14 residues. The CDR3, as DNA: TGTGCCAGCAGCCGGACTAGCGGGAGAAAAGAGCAGTTCTTC. Translating it yields CASSRTSGRKEQFF.

The J gene is TRBJ2-1, the V gene TRBV6-2 or TRBV6-3; TRBD2 matches 11 bases. CDR3 length equals 16 residues. Trimming at V came to 7 bases and at J to 6 bases, leaving 11 bases not matched to a gene. Germline V gene data show CDR1 as MNHEY and CDR2 as SVGEGT. The CDR3: CASTPPGTSGLNEQFF. DNA of the CDR3: TGTGCCAGCACCCCCCCCGGGACTAGCGGCCTCAATGAGCAGTTCTTC.

This chain uses TRBV29-1 with TRBJ2-7; weak D call: TRBD2 (5 bases). CDR1 SQVTM and CDR2 ANQGSEA come from the germline V gene. Trimming pared 2 bases from V and 5 bases from J, leaving 13 bases between. The CDR3 sequence is 13 residues long. The CDR3 DNA reads as TGCAGCGTTGAAAGGTGGGAGAGTAACGAGCAGTACTTC. It translates to CSVERWESNEQYF.

The chain joins TRBV19 to TRBJ1-3; TRBD1 agrees at 7 bases. V was clipped by 5 bases and J by 0 bases; unmatched bases: 10. Germline CDR1 LNHDA, CDR2 SQIVND (reference sequence). The CDR3 runs 17 residues. The CDR3 is CASSSRTGHLSGNTIYF. For the CDR3, the DNA is TGTGCCAGTAGTTCTCGGACAGGCCACCTCTCTGGAAACACCATATATTTT.

This clone was observed at least ten times. This chain uses TRBV5-4 with TRBJ2-7; 7 positions match TRBD1. CDR1 is SGHNT, CDR2 YYREEE, per germline (reference sequence). V was clipped by 0 bases and J by 3 bases; unmatched bases: 3. The CDR3 runs to 14 residues. The DNA of the CDR3 is TGTGCCAGCAGCTTGGGACAGGGCCTCTACGAGCAGTACTTC. This translates into CASSLGQGLYEQYF.

The chain links TRBV12-5 to TRBJ2-2; D perhaps matches TRBD1 (6 bases). V was clipped by 3 bases and J by 3 bases, with 14 bases between them. CDR1 and CDR2 from the germline V gene are LGHNT and FRNRAP. This CDR3 comprises 16 residues. CDR3 sequence (DNA): TGTGCTAGTGGTTTCACTGGGGGCCCGGACACCGGGGAGCTGTTTTTT. Its protein product is CASGFTGGPDTGELFF.

The rearrangement joins TRBV18 to TRBJ1-2; 8 bases agree with TRBD1. The ends lost 4 bases at V and 8 bases at J; junction bases unmatched: 18. Germline values: CDR1 KGHSH, CDR2 LQKENI. This CDR3 has 17 residues. Here the CDR3 reads CASSQPGTGGVHEGYTF. CDR3 nucleotides: TGTGCCAGCTCACAGCCCGGGACAGGAGGGGTTCATGAAGGCTACACCTTC.

This chain uses TRBV6-2 or TRBV6-3 with TRBJ2-1, with D possibly TRBD2 on 6 matching bases. Germline loops: CDR1 MNHEY, CDR2 SVGEGT. This CDR3 region has 12 residues. The V end lost 2 bases, the J end lost 9 bases, and 8 bases lay between the germline ends. CDR3 in DNA: TGTGCCAGCAGTTACATGGGGGGTGAGCAGTTCTTC. Its protein product is CASSYMGGEQFF.

The chain employs TRBV7-6 and TRBJ2-3; maybe TRBD2 (6 bases). The V and J ends lost 2 bases and 1 base respectively, with 7 bases between them. Germline values: CDR1 SGHVS, CDR2 FNYEAQ. There are 14 residues in the CDR3. DNA of the CDR3: TGTGCCAGCAGCTTATGGGGGGGCACAGATACGCAGTATTTT. It codes for CASSLWGGTDTQYF.

The chain uses TRBV2 and TRBJ2-3; D gene unclear. The CDR3 length is 14 residues. Germline V gives CDR1 SNHLY, CDR2 FYNNEI. Deletions cut 5 bases from V and 1 base from J, with 10 bases between. The CDR3 loop reads CASSSPTGTDTQYF. The CDR3 DNA sequence: TGTGCCAGCAGTTCCCCCACGGGCACAGATACGCAGTATTTT.

This chain joins TRBV2 and TRBJ1-3, with 9 bases lining up with TRBD1. V lost 7 bases, J lost 8 bases, and 9 bases stayed unmatched. CDR1 is SNHLY and CDR2 is FYNNEI in the germline V gene. This CDR3 is built from 14 residues. Here the CDR3 reads CASTTGQGLDTIYF. The DNA of the CDR3 is TGTGCCAGCACCACGGGACAGGGCCTGGACACCATATATTTT.

CDR3 amino acids: CASSLTTSTPGPYNEQFF. The CDR3 DNA reads TGTGCCAGCAGCTTAACCACTAGCACTCCTGGACCCTACAATGAGCAGTTCTTC. The V gene is TRBV7-2, the J gene TRBJ2-1; a weak D match, TRBD2 (6 bases). Germline values: CDR1 SGHTA, CDR2 FQGNSA. CDR3 length: 18 residues. Trimming took off 2 bases at V and 2 bases at J, with 19 bases between the two ends.

The genes are TRBV4-3 and TRBJ2-6; 8 nucleotides agree with TRBD1. CDR3 size: 20 residues. Germline values: CDR1 LGHNA, CDR2 YSLEER. Unmatched junction bases numbered 10, after V lost 0 bases and J lost 0 bases. The CDR3 coding sequence is TGCGCCAGCAGCCAAGACCCGTCTCAGACAGGGGCCTCTGGGGCCAACGTCCTGACTTTC. It yields the protein CASSQDPSQTGASGANVLTF.

The chain employs TRBV7-9 and TRBJ2-3, with 9 nucleotides matching TRBD1. CDR3 size: 16 residues. V lost 1 base and J lost 4; bases outside the gene matches: 6. Germline CDR1 is SEHNR and CDR2 is FQNEAQ (reference sequence). CDR3 sequence (DNA): TGTGCCAGCAGCTTAGGGGACAGGGTGGTTTCAGATACGCAGTATTTT. This sequence encodes CASSLGDRVVSDTQYF.

The J gene is TRBJ2-3, the V gene TRBV7-9, with a tentative D call TRBD2 (6 bases). The CDR3 length is 16 residues. V lost 0 bases to trimming and J lost 4 bases, with 14 bases between them. Germline-derived CDR1 and CDR2 are SEHNR and FQNEAQ (reference sequence). CDR3 sequence (DNA): TGTGCCAGCAGCTTAGCATCGGGAGAGGCTGCAGATACGCAGTATTTT. It specifies CASSLASGEAADTQYF.